This T cell receptor beta chain was retrieved from a study of CD8 T cell repertoires and HIV-1 epitope variants. Across the study: Twenty-five autologous and known Gag and Nef epitope variant peptides each stimulated T cells separately.

This table comes from immunoSEQ multiplex PCR, and its TCRdb copy is limited to in-frame clones, with some not included. The table shows about 5,000 clones, with 60% to 70% occurring only once. Deletions cut 0 bases from V and 8 bases from J, with 18 bases between. The CDR3 covers 16 residues. Whole-study results and caveats: Of roughly nine antigen-specific beta clonotypes, 6 or 7 appeared to cross-react with escape variants.

On this clone itself: What it recognizes is unknown.

The V gene is TRBV5-3, the J gene TRBJ1-5; no clear D. TRBV5-3 is an open reading frame whose function is uncertain. The sequenced sample was cultured CD8+ T cells derived from PBMCs. The TCR originated in a male donor with HIV. CDR3 sequence: CARSLGRSLQRKPQHF. The DNA for the CDR3 is TGTGCCAGAAGCTTGGGTCGTTCCCTGCAAAGGAAGCCCCAGCATTTT.